This T cell receptor (beta chain) is drawn from a study of CD8 T cells in Susac syndrome. Negative magnetic isolation gave CD8+ and CD4+ cells; FACS enriched CD8+ TEMRA. RNA, at 0.5 to 1 ug, was reverse transcribed with random hexamers. Each CDR3 protein gets one entry after TCRdb re-called the immunoSEQ multiplex PCR reads with MiXCR. The repertoire holds approximately 120,000 distinct CDR3 sequences, with around 92% as singletons. CDR1 and CDR2 from the germline V gene are LGHNA and YSLEER. The CDR3 runs 14 residues. Trimming at V came to 4 bases and at J to 4 bases, leaving 7 bases not matched to a gene.

This sequence was found in a human donor in good health. Sequencing input: CD8+ T cells from PBMCs. This chain links TRBV4-3 with TRBJ2-7; 7 nucleotides match TRBD1. CDR3 bases: TGCGCCAGCAGCCCACGGACAGGATTATACGAGCAGTACTTC. Protein sequence: CASSPRTGLYEQYF.